This T cell receptor beta chain derives from a study of molecular identifiers for immune sequencing clone quantification. Naive CD8 libraries used about 20,000 to 1,000,000 sorted cells and 10%, 30% or 50% RNA. A CD8+CD4-CCR7+CD45RA+ phenotype served as the sorting definition for naive CD8 T cells. The use of previously described methods and listed TCR primers produced the bulk TCR libraries. MiXCR was run by TCRdb on the PCR reads, yielding one entry per CDR3 protein. The table shows over 600,000 distinct CDR3 sequences, with just under 20% occurring only once. CDR1 SGDLS and CDR2 YYNGEE come from the germline V gene. The CDR3 consists of 17 residues. About this clonotype: Just one base apart from a much larger clone, this may be a read error.

Sequenced input: naive CD8+ T cells from blood, with Jurkat cell RNA spiked in. This sample's subset: FACS-sorted CD8+CD4-CCR7+CD45RA+ naive T cells. The receptor was derived from a human donor in good health. Some libraries in this study had Jurkat cell RNA spiked in. The rearrangement uses TRBV9 and TRBJ1-1; D possibly corresponds to TRBD1 (5 bases). The DNA of the CDR3 is TGTGCCAGCAGCTCGGGGGTTGAACCGGACCGTGACACTGGAGCTTTCTTT. Translated, it gives CASSSGVEPDRDTGAFF.